The 13 T cell receptor beta chains below all came from one sample that was sequenced in a study of CXCR3-negative and CXCR3-positive naive CD8 T cells. Overall study findings and caveats: TRB CDR3 hydrophobicity was greater in CXCR3-positive naive cells than in CXCR3-negative naive cells.

5' RACE with UMI labels generated the TRB cDNA libraries. From its re-call of the 5' RACE reads, TCRdb lists each CDR3 protein once, without DNA. The sample totals approximately 100,000 distinct CDR3 sequences. The antigens of these receptors remain unknown. Sequencing used naive CXCR3+ CD8+ T cells from blood. Subset denoted: CD45RO-CCR7+CD27+CD95- naive CD8+ T cells expressing CXCR3 (TNR3+). These receptors came from a human donor in good health. Some clones in this sample may be carry-over from other donors' samples.

The chain couples TRBV4-2 to TRBJ2-2; checking the TCRdb D call of TRBD1 is not possible without DNA. CDR1 and CDR2 (germline): LGHNA, YNFKEQ. The CDR3 runs 15 residues. The chain's CDR3 is CASSQELQGLGELFF.

The rearrangement uses TRBV20-1 and TRBJ1-5; there is no DNA to check the TCRdb D call of TRBD1. CDR1 and CDR2 from the germline V gene are DFQATT and SNEGSKA (reference sequence). CDR3 length: 15 amino acids. The CDR3 sequence: CSARDRAASNQPQHF.

The chain has TRBV20-1 and TRBJ2-1; the D call from TCRdb, TRBD2, cannot be confirmed without DNA. The CDR3 sequence is 17 residues long. Germline values: CDR1 DFQATT, CDR2 SNEGSKA (reference sequence). Here the CDR3 reads CSARDPSGLAHYNEQFF.

This sequence joins TRBV27 and TRBJ2-1; TCRdb's D call, TRBD1, is unchecked because there is no DNA. Per the germline V gene, CDR1 is MNHEY and CDR2 is SMNVEV (reference sequence). This CDR3 is 14 amino acids long. This CDR3 is CASRTGTVGNEQFF.

The chain carries TRBV11-2 and TRBJ2-1; no DNA is available, so the TRBD2 call from TCRdb remains unchecked. In germline, CDR1 is SGHAT, CDR2 FQNNGV. The CDR3 spans 17 residues. The CDR3 is CASSLSAGVGTYNEQFF.

The V and J genes are TRBV5-4 and TRBJ2-1; TCRdb reports TRBD1, a call that lacks DNA to check it against. CDR1 is SGHNT, CDR2 YYREEE, per germline (reference sequence). The CDR3 is 15 residues long. CDR3 sequence: CASSLDAAGGMEQFF.

The V and J genes are TRBV29-1 and TRBJ2-3; as DNA is missing, the TRBD2 call by TCRdb cannot be tested. Germline V CDR1 and CDR2: SQVTM, ANQGSEA. The CDR3 has 15 residues. CDR3 region: CSVRLAGGNTDTQYF.

The chain uses TRBV19 and TRBJ2-7; TCRdb returns TRBD1, unconfirmable since there is no DNA. The CDR3 is 14 amino acids. Germline-derived CDR1 and CDR2 are LNHDA and SQIVND (reference sequence). CDR3 residues: CASSIALGAYEQYF.

V gene TRBV2 combines with J gene TRBJ2-1; TCRdb's D call, TRBD2, is unchecked because there is no DNA. Germline-derived CDR1 and CDR2 are SNHLY and FYNNEI. The CDR3 covers 17 residues. The CDR3 is CASSGTSGTFRGNEQFF.

The chain uses TRBV7-9 and TRBJ2-7. The CDR3 sequence is 13 residues long. Germline CDR1 and CDR2: SEHNR and FQNEAQ (reference sequence). CDR3 region: CASSLSPTYEQYF.

This rearrangement joins TRBV28 to TRBJ2-3; with no DNA, the TCRdb D assignment of TRBD2 cannot be verified. The CDR3 is made up of 16 amino acids. The germline V gene encodes CDR1 MDHEN and CDR2 SYDVKM. CDR3 residues: CASRKRTSGPTDTQYF.

The rearrangement links TRBV7-9 to TRBJ2-3; TCRdb's assignment of TRBD1 cannot be checked, as there is no DNA. This CDR3 is 16 amino acids long. CDR1 and CDR2 from the germline V gene are SEHNR and FQNEAQ (reference sequence). CDR3 sequence: CASSTASGGTTDTQYF.

V is TRBV3-1 and J is TRBJ1-2; the D call from TCRdb, TRBD1, cannot be confirmed without DNA. The CDR3 has 13 amino acids. The germline V gene has CDR1 LGHDT and CDR2 YNNKEL (reference sequence). The CDR3 here is CASSRPGDGGYTF. Filled out from reference TRBV3-1 and TRBJ1-2, the complete variable domain reads DTAVSQTPKYLVTQMGNDKSIKCEQNLGHDTMYWYKQDSKKFLKIMFSYNNKELIINETVPNRFSPKSPDKAHLNLHINSLELGDSAVYFCASSRPGDGGYTFGSGTRLTVV.